This entry is about one T cell receptor (beta chain). The data stem from a study of shared clonotypes between healthy human individuals. Assay used: immunoSEQ multiplex PCR; TCRdb lists only in-frame clones, some missing. The sample has under 2,500,000 clones, roughly 95% seen once. With V trimmed by 3 bases and J by 7 bases, 3 bases remained unmatched. The CDR3 has 14 residues. Per germline, CDR1 MDHEN and CDR2 SYDVKM. The receptor was isolated from a man aged 18 to 29 in good health. The chain employs TRBV28 and TRBJ1-5, with 10 bases identical to TRBD1. The sequencing sample was made of naive CD4+ T cells sorted from blood. Subset indicated: CD45RA+ positively selected. This CDR3 is CASSLLDRGQPQHF. For the CDR3, the DNA is TGTGCCAGCAGTTTGCTGGACAGGGGGCAGCCCCAGCATTTT.